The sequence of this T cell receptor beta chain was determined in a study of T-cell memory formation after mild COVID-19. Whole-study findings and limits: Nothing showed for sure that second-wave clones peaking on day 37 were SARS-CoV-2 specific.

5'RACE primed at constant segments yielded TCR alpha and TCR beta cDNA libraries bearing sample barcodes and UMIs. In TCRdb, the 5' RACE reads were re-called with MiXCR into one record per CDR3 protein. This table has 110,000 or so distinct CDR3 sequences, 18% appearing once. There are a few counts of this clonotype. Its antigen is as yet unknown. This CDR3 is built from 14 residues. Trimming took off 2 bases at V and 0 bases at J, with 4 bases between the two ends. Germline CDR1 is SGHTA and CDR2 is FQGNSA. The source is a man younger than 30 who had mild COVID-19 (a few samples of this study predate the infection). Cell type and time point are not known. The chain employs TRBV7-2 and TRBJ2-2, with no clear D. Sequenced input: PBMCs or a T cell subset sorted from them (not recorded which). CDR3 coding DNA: TGTGCCAGCAGCTTACAGGCGAACACCGGGGAGCTGTTTTTT. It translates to CASSLQANTGELFF.